These 26 T cell receptor beta chains originate from one sample sequenced in a study of CD8 T cells in Susac syndrome. With random hexamers, roughly 0.45 to 1 ug RNA was reverse transcribed. TCRdb re-called the immunoSEQ multiplex PCR reads through MiXCR, storing one row per CDR3 protein. The data hold 200,000 to 250,000 distinct CDR3 sequences, with around 90% observed a single time. The sequencing input was CD8+ T cells from PBMCs. The receptors originated from a human donor with multiple sclerosis.

The gene calls are TRBV20-1 and TRBJ2-7; D not resolved. Germline-derived CDR1 and CDR2 are DFQATT and SNEGSKA (reference sequence). The CDR3 runs 14 residues. Between the trimmed V and J ends, which lost 3 bases and 0 bases, there was a span of 12 bases. CDR3 sequence: CSASEGILSYEQYF. CDR3 bases: TGCAGTGCTAGTGAAGGGATCCTCTCCTACGAGCAGTACTTC.

This clonotype was seen only once. The chain joins TRBV11-2 to TRBJ2-3; possible D gene TRBD1, 7 bases. Germline V lookup: CDR1 SGHAT, CDR2 FQNNGV. The CDR3 is 14 residues long. V was trimmed by 3 bases and J by 4 bases, leaving 11 bases between them. The CDR3: CASSFGRGADTQYF. The CDR3 DNA reads TGTGCCAGCAGCTTCGGCAGGGGGGCAGATACGCAGTATTTT.

The CDR3 coding sequence is TGCGCCAGCAGTGAGTTCAGGGGCCCGACTTCGGGCTACACCTTC. Its translation: CASSEFRGPTSGYTF. The chain joins TRBV10-2 to TRBJ1-2; weak D call: TRBD1 (6 bases). Trimming took off 1 base at V and 8 bases at J, with 17 bases between the two ends. Per germline, CDR1 WSHSY and CDR2 SAAADI. This CDR3 contains 15 residues.

The chain uses TRBV7-3 and TRBJ2-3, with TRBD2 matching over 7 bases. The V gene end was trimmed by 5 bases and the J gene end by 2 bases; junction bases not matched to a gene: 7. Per the germline V gene, CDR1 is SGHTA and CDR2 is FQGTGA. The CDR3 has 15 residues. Here the CDR3 DNA reads TGTGCCAGCAGCCCATGGGGGGGAGACACAGATACGCAGTATTTT. Its translation is CASSPWGGDTDTQYF.

This chain links TRBV7-9 with TRBJ2-7; maybe TRBD1 (6 bases). Germline lookup yields CDR1 SEHNR and CDR2 FQNEAQ (reference sequence). There are 14 residues in the CDR3. V was pared by 5 bases and J by 0 bases, with 11 bases between. This CDR3 reads CASSGQISSYEQYF. The DNA of the CDR3 is TGTGCCAGCAGCGGACAGATAAGCTCCTACGAGCAGTACTTC.

The chain recombines TRBV7-9 with TRBJ1-1, with D hard to call. Germline CDR1 SEHNR, CDR2 FQNEAQ (reference sequence). V gave up 8 bases and J gave up 1 base, with 5 bases separating them. The CDR3 runs 11 residues. This chain's CDR3 is CASEGNTEAFF. The CDR3 nucleotides are TGTGCCAGCGAGGGGAACACTGAAGCTTTCTTT.

In its sample, this clonotype was seen a few times. The gene calls are TRBV5-1 and TRBJ2-5, with 7 bases fitting TRBD1. V was pared by 4 bases and J by 2 bases, with 2 bases of the junction left unmatched. There are 13 residues in the CDR3. Looked up from germline, CDR1 is SGHRS and CDR2 is YFSETQ. The CDR3 is CASSQGQQETQYF. Here the CDR3 DNA reads TGCGCCAGCAGCCAGGGACAGCAAGAGACCCAGTACTTC.

The rearrangement links TRBV10-3 to TRBJ2-7; possible D gene TRBD1, 6 bases. Trimming removed 3 bases at V and 3 bases at J, with 12 bases between. The CDR3 loop spans 14 amino acids. The V gene's germline CDR1 is ENHRY and CDR2 SYGVKD. CDR3 sequence: CAISDQDRVYEQYF. The CDR3 nucleotides read TGTGCCATCAGTGATCAGGACAGAGTCTACGAGCAGTACTTC.

The chain combines TRBV7-3 with TRBJ2-1; 8 bases map to TRBD2. The CDR3 is made up of 12 amino acids. Germline values: CDR1 SGHTA, CDR2 FQGTGA. The ends lost 5 bases at V and 9 bases at J; junction bases unmatched: 3. The DNA for the CDR3 is TGTGCCAGCAGCCCGGGGGGGGGTGAGCAGTTCTTC. Encoded protein: CASSPGGGEQFF.

The rearrangement uses TRBV27 and TRBJ2-3; no definite D call. The CDR3 totals 13 residues. The germline gives CDR1 MNHEY, CDR2 SMNVEV (reference sequence). Trimming took off 4 bases at V and 3 bases at J, with 8 bases between the two ends. CDR3 amino acids: CASSSLPTDTQYF. The CDR3 DNA follows: TGTGCCAGCAGTTCTCTCCCGACAGATACGCAGTATTTT.

The chain carries TRBV29-1 and TRBJ2-1; tentatively, D is TRBD1 or TRBD2 (5 bases each). Germline V CDR1 and CDR2: SQVTM, ANQGSEA. The V gene lost 6 bases and the J gene lost 12 bases, with 21 bases spanning the gap. The CDR3 totals 13 residues. The CDR3 coding sequence is TGCAGCGTCCCCATGGGGGAGAGGTTGCGGCAGTTCTTC. It specifies CSVPMGERLRQFF.

The chain links TRBV4-2 to TRBJ1-2, with no clear D. This CDR3 spans 15 amino acids. CDR1 LGHNA and CDR2 YNFKEQ come from the germline V gene. The ends were cut back, 0 bases at V and 4 bases at J, with 12 bases in the middle. CDR3 in amino acids: CASSQDPDIRYGYTF. In DNA, the CDR3 is TGTGCCAGCAGCCAAGACCCCGATATACGCTATGGCTACACCTTC.

The chain combines TRBV6-5 with TRBJ2-7; perhaps TRBD2 as D (5 bases). Germline CDR1 MNHEY, CDR2 SVGAGI. CDR3 length: 14 residues. Deletions cut 2 bases from V and 2 bases from J, with 10 bases between. For the CDR3, the DNA is TGTGCCAGCAGTTACGGTTTGGAGGCCTACGAGCAGTACTTC. Its protein is CASSYGLEAYEQYF.

CDR3 in DNA: TGTGCCAGCAGTCTAGCGGGAGAGGGGGCCTACGAGCAGTACTTC. Amino acids: CASSLAGEGAYEQYF. The chain links TRBV28 to TRBJ2-7; 10 nucleotides agree with TRBD2. V lost 5 bases, J lost 2 bases, and 6 bases stayed unmatched. Per germline, CDR1 MDHEN and CDR2 SYDVKM. The CDR3 totals 15 residues.

V is TRBV6-6 and J is TRBJ2-2; D ambiguous. CDR1 and CDR2 from the germline V gene are MNHNY and SVGAGI (reference sequence). The V gene lost 6 bases and the J gene lost 4 bases, with 6 bases spanning the gap. The CDR3 covers 12 residues. CDR3 nucleotides: TGTGCCAGCAGCCATCCCACCGGGGAGCTGTTTTTT. Protein sequence: CASSHPTGELFF.

This rearrangement joins TRBV2 to TRBJ2-2, with D perhaps matching TRBD1 or TRBD2 (5 bases each). CDR3 size: 18 residues. The V gene lost 6 bases and the J gene lost 5 bases, with 25 bases spanning the gap. Germline V gene data show CDR1 as SNHLY and CDR2 as FYNNEI. This CDR3 reads CASRENPAGSGGTGELFF. Here the CDR3 DNA reads TGTGCCAGCAGGGAAAACCCGGCAGGGTCAGGAGGAACCGGGGAGCTGTTTTTT.

This chain uses TRBV20-1 with TRBJ1-1; 8 bases map to TRBD1. Trimming at V came to 6 bases and at J to 2 bases, leaving 5 bases not matched to a gene. The germline gives CDR1 DFQATT, CDR2 SNEGSKA (reference sequence). The CDR3 loop spans 13 amino acids. The CDR3 loop is CSATDRENTEAFF. The CDR3 coding sequence is TGCAGTGCAACGGACAGGGAAAACACTGAAGCTTTCTTT.

The genes are TRBV7-2 and TRBJ2-5; D is ambiguous. Looked up from germline, CDR1 is SGHTA and CDR2 is FQGNSA. Deletions cut 5 bases from V and 0 bases from J, with 10 bases between. The CDR3 contains 14 residues. DNA of the CDR3: TGTGCCAGCAGCGGTCACGTGTACCAAGAGACCCAGTACTTC. This codes for CASSGHVYQETQYF.

V and J are TRBV30 and TRBJ1-6; D not resolved. The CDR3 has 12 amino acids. In germline, CDR1 is GTSNPN, CDR2 SVGIG (reference sequence). The germline V and J ends were trimmed by 3 bases and 7 bases, with 7 bases remaining between them. CDR3 nucleotides: TGTGCCTGGAGCGAAACAAATTCACCCCTCCACTTT. Translated: CAWSETNSPLHF.

The V call is TRBV15, the J call TRBJ2-2; 7 positions agree with TRBD2. Germline trimming cut 0 bases from V and 0 bases from J; bases unmatched to any gene: 4. The CDR3 spans 17 residues. From germline, CDR1 is LNHNV and CDR2 YYDKDF (reference sequence). DNA for the CDR3: TGTGCCACCAGCAGAGATGAGCTAGCGGCGAACACCGGGGAGCTGTTTTTT. Amino acid sequence: CATSRDELAANTGELFF. The full variable domain, completed using reference TRBV15 and TRBJ2-2, is DAMVIQNPRYQVTQFGKPVTLSCSQTLNHNVMYWYQQKSSQAPKLLFHYYDKDFNNEADTPDNFQSRRPNTSFCFLDIRSPGLGDTAMYLCATSRDELAANTGELFFGEGSRLTVL.

This clonotype has a handful of counts. The CDR3 region has the DNA TGTGCCAGCAGTTTATCGGCTAGCGGGGCCTACGAGCAGTACTTC. This codes for CASSLSASGAYEQYF. V is TRBV27 and J is TRBJ2-7, with 9 bases aligning to TRBD2. V gave up 0 bases and J gave up 2 bases; unmatched junction bases: 2. Germline V gene sequence: CDR1 MNHEY, CDR2 SMNVEV (reference sequence). This CDR3 region has 15 residues.

The rearrangement joins TRBV5-6 to TRBJ1-1, with D maybe TRBD1 (5 bases). From germline, CDR1 is SGHDT and CDR2 YYEEEE. The V end lost 0 bases, the J end lost 6 bases, and 12 bases lay between the germline ends. CDR3 length: 14 amino acids. CDR3 protein: CASSLGAGTAEAFF. The DNA of the CDR3 is TGTGCCAGCAGCTTGGGTGCGGGGACGGCTGAAGCTTTCTTT.

J is TRBJ2-6 and V is TRBV5-1, with 8 positions matching TRBD1. V trimming: 3 bases; J trimming: 6 bases; junction bases outside the gene matches: 14. The CDR3 contains 18 residues. Germline V gene lookup returns CDR1 SGHRS and CDR2 YFSETQ. The CDR3 bases are TGCGCCAGCAGCTCCCGGACAGGGACACGCCTCAAGGCCAACGTCCTGACTTTC. Its translation: CASSSRTGTRLKANVLTF.

The chain combines TRBV5-6 with TRBJ1-2; the match to TRBD1 covers 9 bases. V trimming: 4 bases; J trimming: 4 bases; junction bases outside the gene matches: 8. The CDR3 consists of 15 residues. Germline assignment: CDR1 SGHDT and CDR2 YYEEEE. CDR3 nucleotide sequence: TGTGCCAGCAGCGGGGGACAGGGCGAGTCCTATGGCTACACCTTC. It encodes CASSGGQGESYGYTF. The variable domain in full, with the rest retrieved from reference TRBV5-6 and TRBJ1-2, is DAGVTQSPTHLIKTRGQQVTLRCSPKSGHDTVSWYQQALGQGPQFIFQYYEEEERQRGNFPDRFSGHQFPNYSSELNVNALLLGDSALYLCASSGGQGESYGYTFGSGTRLTVV.

V and J are TRBV12-3 or TRBV12-4 and TRBJ1-1; D is ambiguous. Trimming shortened V by 3 bases and J by 4 bases, and 12 bases separated the two germline ends. This CDR3 spans 14 amino acids. The chain's CDR3 is CASSFRQESTEAFF. The CDR3 region has the DNA TGTGCCAGCAGTTTCCGGCAGGAGAGCACTGAAGCTTTCTTT.

This clonotype was observed a few times. The chain recombines TRBV30 with TRBJ2-7, with D perhaps being TRBD1 or TRBD2 (6 bases each). Germline V lookup: CDR1 GTSNPN, CDR2 SVGIG (reference sequence). The CDR3 runs to 17 residues. The V end lost 0 bases, the J end lost 4 bases, and 22 bases lay between the germline ends. The CDR3 sequence: CAWSVDWTTGTRYEQYF. In DNA, the CDR3 is TGTGCCTGGAGTGTAGATTGGACCACAGGGACTCGGTACGAGCAGTACTTC.